Below are 8 T cell receptor beta chains sequenced from a single sample in a study of CD8 T cells in ankylosing spondylitis. TCRdb re-called the 5' RACE reads with MiXCR, one entry per CDR3 protein. The table includes around 300,000 distinct CDR3 sequences, less than 25% detected once. The sequenced material came from blood, either unsorted or a sorted T cell fraction (not recorded which). These receptors all come from a female donor with ankylosing spondylitis or in good health (not recorded which).

The chain couples TRBV28 to TRBJ1-2; unclear D gene. There are 13 residues in the CDR3. Germline V gene data show CDR1 as MDHEN and CDR2 as SYDVKM. Trimming pared 5 bases from V and 4 bases from J, leaving 11 bases between. Written as DNA, the CDR3 is TGTGCCAGCAGTGTAGGACCGGCCTATGGCTACACCTTC. Residues: CASSVGPAYGYTF.

V usage is TRBV6-5 and J usage is TRBJ1-1; D not certain. CDR1 and CDR2 (germline): MNHEY, SVGAGI. V lost 3 bases and J 2 bases, leaving 13 bases between the germline ends. The CDR3 length is 15 residues. The CDR3 DNA is TGTGCCAGCAGTTATTTGCAGGCTGCCAACACTGAAGCTTTCTTT. This codes for CASSYLQAANTEAFF.

There are a few counts of this clonotype. The chain combines TRBV6-5 with TRBJ2-7; no clear D. The CDR3 runs to 15 residues. Per the germline V gene, CDR1 is MNHEY and CDR2 is SVGAGI. V lost 1 base and J 2 bases, leaving 12 bases between the germline ends. In nucleotides, the CDR3 is TGTGCCAGCAGTTACTTTGGTAGTGAAGCCTACGAGCAGTACTTC. As protein: CASSYFGSEAYEQYF.

The chain carries TRBV6-5 and TRBJ2-3; 7 nucleotides line up with TRBD2. V lost 0 bases, J lost 3 bases, and 9 bases stayed unmatched. The CDR3 runs to 17 residues. The germline V gene encodes CDR1 MNHEY and CDR2 SVGAGI. For the CDR3, the DNA is TGTGCCAGCAGTTACTCGAGCGGCGGGAGTTTGACAGATACGCAGTATTTT. It is translated as CASSYSSGGSLTDTQYF.

The chain is built from TRBV12-3 or TRBV12-4 and TRBJ2-2, with D possibly being TRBD1 (5 bases). CDR3 length: 15 amino acids. V was trimmed by 6 bases and J by 2 bases, leaving 13 bases between them. CDR3 residues: CASSVTESNTGELFF. CDR3 DNA sequence: TGTGCCAGCAGCGTGACAGAGTCTAACACCGGGGAGCTGTTTTTT.

The chain links TRBV20-1 to TRBJ1-1; D not certain. V was pared by 0 bases and J by 11 bases, with 22 bases between. The CDR3 is 15 amino acids. CDR1 DFQATT and CDR2 SNEGSKA come from the germline V gene (reference sequence). The CDR3 coding sequence is TGCAGTGCTAGAGAAGGCGGCCGAAGTAATTGGGCGGCTTTCTTT. The encoded protein is CSAREGGRSNWAAFF.

The chain has TRBV10-3 and TRBJ2-5; D call uncertain. Trimming shortened V by 8 bases and J by 2 bases, and 9 bases separated the two germline ends. CDR3 length: 12 amino acids. Germline V CDR1 and CDR2: ENHRY, SYGVKD. In nucleotides, the CDR3 is TGTGCCATCGGTGGACCTCAAGAGACCCAGTACTTC. It encodes CAIGGPQETQYF.

This chain uses TRBV20-1 with TRBJ2-1; 12 bases align to TRBD2. The ends lost 3 bases at V and 6 bases at J; junction bases unmatched: 6. The CDR3 loop spans 15 amino acids. CDR1 and CDR2 (germline): DFQATT, SNEGSKA (reference sequence). CDR3 coding DNA: TGCAGTGCTAGTCTCGCGACTAGCGGGGGCAATGAGCAGTTCTTC. Translating it yields CSASLATSGGNEQFF.